Given below is one TCR beta chain in context. The antigen remains unidentified. TCRdb's copy holds only in-frame clones and misses some; the assay was immunoSEQ multiplex PCR. The table shows some 10,000 clones, with 81% occurring only once. The entry originates in a study of glioma-infiltrating T cells after dendritic cell vaccination. The time point was: after dendritic cell vaccination, including at tumor progression/relapse. No glioblastoma patient carried an isocitrate dehydrogenase mutation. This CDR3 contains 12 residues. Looked up from germline, CDR1 is MDHEN and CDR2 is SYDVKM. The germline V and J ends were trimmed by 3 bases and 4 bases, with 6 bases remaining between them. Study-wide results and limits: Only a small number of patients had complete blood and tumor samples.

The material was blood, obtained after dendritic cell vaccination. V and J are TRBV28 and TRBJ1-2; a weak D match, TRBD1 (6 bases). The sequence was obtained from a human donor with glioblastoma. The CDR3 coding sequence is TGTGCCAGCAGTTTGGGGGCCTATGGCTACACCTTC. Protein: CASSLGAYGYTF.